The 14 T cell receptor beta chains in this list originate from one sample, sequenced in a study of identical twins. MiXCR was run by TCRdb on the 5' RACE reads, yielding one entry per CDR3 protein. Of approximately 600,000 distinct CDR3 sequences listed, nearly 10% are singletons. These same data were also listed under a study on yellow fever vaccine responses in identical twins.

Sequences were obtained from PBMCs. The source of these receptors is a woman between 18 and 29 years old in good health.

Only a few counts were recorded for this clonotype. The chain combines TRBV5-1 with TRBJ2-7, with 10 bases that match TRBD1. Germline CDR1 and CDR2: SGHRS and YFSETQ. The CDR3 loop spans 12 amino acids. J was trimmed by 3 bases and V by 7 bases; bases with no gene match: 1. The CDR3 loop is CASGTGDYEQYF. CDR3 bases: TGCGCCAGCGGGACAGGGGACTACGAGCAGTACTTC. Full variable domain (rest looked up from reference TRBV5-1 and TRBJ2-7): KAGVTQTPRYLIKTRGQQVTLSCSPISGHRSVSWYQQTPGQGLQFLFEYFSETQRNKGNFPGRFSGRQFSNSRSEMNVSTLELGDSALYLCASGTGDYEQYFGPGTRLTVT.

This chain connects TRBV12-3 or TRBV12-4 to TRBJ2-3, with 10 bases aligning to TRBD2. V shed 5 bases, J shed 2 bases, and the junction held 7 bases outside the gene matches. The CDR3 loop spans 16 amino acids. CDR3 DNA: TGTGCCAGCAGTCAGGTAGCGGGAGGTGACACAGATACGCAGTATTTT. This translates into CASSQVAGGDTDTQYF.

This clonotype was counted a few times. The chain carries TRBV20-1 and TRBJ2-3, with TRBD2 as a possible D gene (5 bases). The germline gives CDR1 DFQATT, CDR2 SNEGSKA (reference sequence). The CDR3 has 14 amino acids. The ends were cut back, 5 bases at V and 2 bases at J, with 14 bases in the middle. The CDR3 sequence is CSASPTIYTDTQYF. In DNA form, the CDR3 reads TGCAGTGCTTCTCCGACTATCTACACAGATACGCAGTATTTT.

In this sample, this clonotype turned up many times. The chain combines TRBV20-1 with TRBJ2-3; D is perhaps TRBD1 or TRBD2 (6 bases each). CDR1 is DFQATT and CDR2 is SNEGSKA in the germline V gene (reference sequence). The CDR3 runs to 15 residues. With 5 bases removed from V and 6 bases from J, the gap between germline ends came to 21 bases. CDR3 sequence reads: CSARTLGGAWDTQYF. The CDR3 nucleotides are TGCAGTGCTCGGACCCTGGGGGGCGCGTGGGATACGCAGTATTTT.

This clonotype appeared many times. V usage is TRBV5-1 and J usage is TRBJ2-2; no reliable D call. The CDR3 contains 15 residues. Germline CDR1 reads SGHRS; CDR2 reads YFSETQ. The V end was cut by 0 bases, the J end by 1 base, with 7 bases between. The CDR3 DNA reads TGCGCCAGCAGCTTGGGCTCCCAGAACACCGGGGAGCTGTTTTTT. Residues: CASSLGSQNTGELFF.

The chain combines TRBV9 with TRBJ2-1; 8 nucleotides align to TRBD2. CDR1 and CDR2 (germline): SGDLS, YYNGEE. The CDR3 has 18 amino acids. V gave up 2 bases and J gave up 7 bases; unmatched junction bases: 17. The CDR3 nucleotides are TGTGCCAGCAGCGTCAGTGGGGTAGCGGGGAGGGTTGGGAATGAGCAGTTCTTC. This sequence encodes CASSVSGVAGRVGNEQFF.

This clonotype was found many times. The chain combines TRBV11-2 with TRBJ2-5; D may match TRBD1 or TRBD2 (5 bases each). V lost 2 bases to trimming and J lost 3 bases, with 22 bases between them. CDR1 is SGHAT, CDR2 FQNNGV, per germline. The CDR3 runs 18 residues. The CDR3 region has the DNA TGTGCCAGCAGCTTAAGAATGGACCGCCTGTTGGGGGAAGAGACCCAGTACTTC. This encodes CASSLRMDRLLGEETQYF.

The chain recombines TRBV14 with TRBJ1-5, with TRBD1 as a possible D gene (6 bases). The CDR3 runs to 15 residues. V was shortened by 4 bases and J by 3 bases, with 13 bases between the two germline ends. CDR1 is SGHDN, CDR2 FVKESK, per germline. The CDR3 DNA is TGTGCCAGCAGCCGGAGCGGGGGCAACAATCAGCCCCAGCATTTT. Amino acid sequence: CASSRSGGNNQPQHF.

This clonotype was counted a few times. The CDR3 sequence: CAISLSGNEQFF. The CDR3 bases are TGTGCCATCAGTCTGTCCGGGAATGAGCAGTTCTTC. This rearrangement joins TRBV10-3 to TRBJ2-1; D unclear. Germline loops: CDR1 ENHRY, CDR2 SYGVKD. This CDR3 is 12 amino acids long. Trimming removed 5 bases at V and 7 bases at J, with 9 bases between.

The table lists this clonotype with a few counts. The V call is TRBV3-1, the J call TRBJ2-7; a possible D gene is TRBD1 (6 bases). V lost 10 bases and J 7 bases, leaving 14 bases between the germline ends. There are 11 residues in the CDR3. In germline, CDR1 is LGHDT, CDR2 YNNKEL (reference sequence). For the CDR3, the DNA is TGTGCCACGCGACAGGCTTCAGAGCAGTACTTC. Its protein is CATRQASEQYF.

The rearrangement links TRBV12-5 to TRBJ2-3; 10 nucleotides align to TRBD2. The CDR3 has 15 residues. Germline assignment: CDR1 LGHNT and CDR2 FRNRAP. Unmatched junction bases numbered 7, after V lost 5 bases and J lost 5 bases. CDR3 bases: TGTGCTAGTGGTCCGAACCGGACTAGCGGAGATACGCAGTATTTT. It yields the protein CASGPNRTSGDTQYF.

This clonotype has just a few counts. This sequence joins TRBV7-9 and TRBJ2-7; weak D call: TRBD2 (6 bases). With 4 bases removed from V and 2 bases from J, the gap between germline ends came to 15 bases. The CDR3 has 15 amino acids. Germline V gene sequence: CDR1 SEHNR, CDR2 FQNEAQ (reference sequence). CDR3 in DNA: TGTGCCAGCAGCTCAATAGCGGAAATCACCTACGAGCAGTACTTC. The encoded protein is CASSSIAEITYEQYF.

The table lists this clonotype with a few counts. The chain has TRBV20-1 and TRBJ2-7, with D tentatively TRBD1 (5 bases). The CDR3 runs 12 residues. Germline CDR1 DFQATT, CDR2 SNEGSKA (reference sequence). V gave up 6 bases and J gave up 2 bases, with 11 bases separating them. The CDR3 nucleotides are TGCAGTGCGACCCGGACACCCTACGAGCAGTACTTC. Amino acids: CSATRTPYEQYF.

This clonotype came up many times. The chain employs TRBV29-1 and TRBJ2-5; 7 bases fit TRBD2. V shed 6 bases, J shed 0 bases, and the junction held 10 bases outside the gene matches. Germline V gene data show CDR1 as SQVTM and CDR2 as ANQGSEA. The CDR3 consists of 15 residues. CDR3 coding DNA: TGCAGCGTGGGGGGGGGACCGTGGTACCAAGAGACCCAGTACTTC. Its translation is CSVGGGPWYQETQYF.